This T cell receptor beta chain is from a study of immune evolution from preneoplasia to lung adenocarcinoma. Remarks on this clone: Antigen unknown.

The CDR3 length is 14 residues. Trimming left V 2 bases short and J 8 bases short, with 15 bases between. Germline V lookup: CDR1 SQVTM, CDR2 ANQGSEA. TCRdb keeps only in-frame clones here, not all; method: immunoSEQ multiplex PCR. Altogether tens of thousands of clones are present, 65% to 80% being singletons, with the ten largest covering around 5.1%. The study's findings and limits: Normal lung had highest clonality; later lesions appeared denser, more diverse. Top clone frequencies peaked in normal lung, apparently declining through invasive adenocarcinoma. KRAS-mutant nodules had the highest T cell clonality.

The sequencing sample was made of FFPE invasive lung adenocarcinoma tissue. The chain joins TRBV29-1 to TRBJ1-4; perhaps TRBD1 as D (6 bases). The sequence was obtained from a person aged 55-75 years with lung adenocarcinoma. The CDR3 DNA reads as TGCAGCGTTGAACGAAGGGGGGCAGAAGAAAAACTGTTTTTT. Translation gives CSVERRGAEEKLFF.